This TCR beta chain was recorded in a study of blood T cell repertoires in COVID-19. Study overall: The United States, Italy and Spain were the sources of the acute and convalescent COVID-19 samples.

This clone was picked up a small number of times. V was shortened by 0 bases and J by 2 bases, with 10 bases between the two germline ends. The CDR3 totals 15 residues. Germline V gene data show CDR1 as LGHDT and CDR2 as YNNKEL (reference sequence). Sequencing was performed with immunoSEQ multiplex PCR; in TCRdb, only in-frame clones are kept and a portion is missing. The table lists under 300,000 clones, just under 85% of them singletons. The receptor's source is a woman aged 60-70 years with active or convalescent COVID-19. Sequencing was carried out using peripheral blood. The rearrangement uses TRBV3-1 (or the pseudogene TRBV3-2) and TRBJ2-5; TRBD1 is a possible D gene (5 bases). The CDR3 DNA reads TGTGCCAGCAGCCAAGAGGGGCAACTTCAAGAGACCCAGTACTTC. Translating it yields CASSQEGQLQETQYF.